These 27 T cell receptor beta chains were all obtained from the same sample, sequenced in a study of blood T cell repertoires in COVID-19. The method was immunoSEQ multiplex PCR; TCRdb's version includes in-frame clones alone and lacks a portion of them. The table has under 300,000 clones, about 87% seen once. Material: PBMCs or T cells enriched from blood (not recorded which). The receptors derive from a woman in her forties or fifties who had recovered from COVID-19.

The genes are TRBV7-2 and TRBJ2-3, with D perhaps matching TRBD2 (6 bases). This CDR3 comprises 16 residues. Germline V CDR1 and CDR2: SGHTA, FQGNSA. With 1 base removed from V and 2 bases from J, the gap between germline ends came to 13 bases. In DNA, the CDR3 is TGTGCCAGCAGCTTAGATGGGGAGGCCCTCACAGATACGCAGTATTTT. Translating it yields CASSLDGEALTDTQYF.

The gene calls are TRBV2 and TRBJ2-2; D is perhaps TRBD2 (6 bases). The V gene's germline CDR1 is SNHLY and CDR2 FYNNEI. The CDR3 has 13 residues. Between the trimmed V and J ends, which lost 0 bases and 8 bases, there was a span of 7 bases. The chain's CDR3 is CASSEAGRGELFF. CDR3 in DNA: TGTGCCAGCAGTGAAGCGGGGAGGGGGGAGCTGTTTTTT.

The chain's CDR3 is CASSVGSGGPSETQYF. In nucleotides, the CDR3 is TGTGCCAGCAGCGTAGGGTCGGGAGGGCCCTCGGAGACCCAGTACTTC. V usage is TRBV9 and J usage is TRBJ2-5; the match to TRBD2 covers 8 bases. The CDR3 is 16 residues long. CDR1 and CDR2 (germline): SGDLS, YYNGEE. V gave up 0 bases and J gave up 5 bases; unmatched junction bases: 9.

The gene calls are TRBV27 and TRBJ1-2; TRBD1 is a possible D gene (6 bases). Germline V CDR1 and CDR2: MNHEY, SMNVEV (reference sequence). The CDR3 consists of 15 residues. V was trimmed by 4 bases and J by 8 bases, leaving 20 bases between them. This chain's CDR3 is CASSSTGTRGWGYTF. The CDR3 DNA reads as TGTGCCAGCAGTTCCACAGGGACGCGGGGGTGGGGCTACACCTTC.

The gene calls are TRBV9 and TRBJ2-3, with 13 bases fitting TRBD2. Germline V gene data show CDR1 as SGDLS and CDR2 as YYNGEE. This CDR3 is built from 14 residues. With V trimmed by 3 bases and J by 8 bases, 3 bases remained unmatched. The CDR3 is CASSETSGRGTQYF. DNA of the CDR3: TGTGCCAGCAGCGAAACTAGCGGGAGGGGTACGCAGTATTTT.

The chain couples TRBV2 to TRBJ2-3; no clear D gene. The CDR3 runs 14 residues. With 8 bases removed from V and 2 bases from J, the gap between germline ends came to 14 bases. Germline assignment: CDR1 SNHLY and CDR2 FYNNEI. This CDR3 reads CASGRSPSTDTQYF. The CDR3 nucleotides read TGTGCCAGCGGCAGGTCTCCCTCCACAGATACGCAGTATTTT.

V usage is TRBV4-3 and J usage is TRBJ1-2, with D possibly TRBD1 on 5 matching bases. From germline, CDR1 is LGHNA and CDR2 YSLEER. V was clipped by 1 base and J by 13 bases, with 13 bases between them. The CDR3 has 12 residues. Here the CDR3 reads CASSQGRDFFTF. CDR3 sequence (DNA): TGCGCCAGCAGCCAAGGGCGGGACTTTTTCACCTTC.

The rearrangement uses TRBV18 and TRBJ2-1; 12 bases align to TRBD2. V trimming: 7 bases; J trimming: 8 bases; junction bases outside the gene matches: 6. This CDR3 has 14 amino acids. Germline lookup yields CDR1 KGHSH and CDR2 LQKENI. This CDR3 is CASFRLAGVDEQFF. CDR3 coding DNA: TGTGCCAGCTTTAGACTAGCGGGAGTTGATGAGCAGTTCTTC.

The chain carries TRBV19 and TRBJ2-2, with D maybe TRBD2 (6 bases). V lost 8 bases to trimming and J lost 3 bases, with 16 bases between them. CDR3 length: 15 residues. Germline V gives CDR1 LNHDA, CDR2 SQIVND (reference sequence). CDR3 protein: CASLSREYYTGELFF. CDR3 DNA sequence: TGTGCCAGTTTGAGTCGGGAGTATTACACCGGGGAGCTGTTTTTT.

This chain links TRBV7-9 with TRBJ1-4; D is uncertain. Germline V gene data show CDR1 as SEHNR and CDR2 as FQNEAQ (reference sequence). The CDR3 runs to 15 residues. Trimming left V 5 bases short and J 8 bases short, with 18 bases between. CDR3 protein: CASSPRKGVNEKLFF. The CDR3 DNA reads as TGTGCCAGCAGCCCCCGAAAGGGAGTAAACGAAAAACTGTTTTTT.

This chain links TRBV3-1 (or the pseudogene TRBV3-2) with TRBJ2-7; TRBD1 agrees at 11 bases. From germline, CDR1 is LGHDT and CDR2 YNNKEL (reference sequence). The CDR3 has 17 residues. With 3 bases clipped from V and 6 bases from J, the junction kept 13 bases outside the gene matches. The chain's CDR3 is CASSHATGTGGLGEQYF. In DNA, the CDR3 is TGTGCCAGCAGCCACGCGACGGGGACAGGGGGTCTTGGCGAGCAGTACTTC.

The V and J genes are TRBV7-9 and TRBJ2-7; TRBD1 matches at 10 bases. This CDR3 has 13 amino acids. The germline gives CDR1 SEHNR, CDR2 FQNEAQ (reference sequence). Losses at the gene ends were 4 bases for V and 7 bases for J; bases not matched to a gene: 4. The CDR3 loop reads CASSSGTGVEQYF. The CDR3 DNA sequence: TGTGCCAGCAGCTCCGGGACAGGGGTTGAGCAGTACTTC.

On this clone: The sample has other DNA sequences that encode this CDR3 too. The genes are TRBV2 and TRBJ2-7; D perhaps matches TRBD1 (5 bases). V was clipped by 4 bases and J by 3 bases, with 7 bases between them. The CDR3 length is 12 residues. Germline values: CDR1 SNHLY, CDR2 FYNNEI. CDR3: CASSGQGYEQYF. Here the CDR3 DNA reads TGTGCCAGCAGTGGGCAGGGCTACGAGCAGTACTTC. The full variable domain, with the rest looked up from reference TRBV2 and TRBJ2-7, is EPEVTQTPSHQVTQMGQEVILRCVPISNHLYFYWYRQILGQKVEFLVSFYNNEISEKSEIFDDQFSVERPDGSNFTLKIRSTKLEDSAMYFCASSGQGYEQYFGPGTRLTVT.

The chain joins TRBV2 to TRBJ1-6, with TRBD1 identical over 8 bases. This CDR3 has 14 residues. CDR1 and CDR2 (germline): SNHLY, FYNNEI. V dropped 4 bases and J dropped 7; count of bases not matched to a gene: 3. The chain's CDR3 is CASSATGANSPLHF. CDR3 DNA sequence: TGTGCCAGCAGTGCGACAGGGGCAAATTCACCCCTCCACTTT.

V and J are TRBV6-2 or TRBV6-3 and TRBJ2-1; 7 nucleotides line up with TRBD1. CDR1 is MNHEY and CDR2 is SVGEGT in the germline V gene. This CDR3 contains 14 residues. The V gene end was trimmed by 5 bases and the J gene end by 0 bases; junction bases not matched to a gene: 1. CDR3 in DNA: TGTGCCAGCAGTCCAGGGGGCTCCTACAATGAGCAGTTCTTC. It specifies CASSPGGSYNEQFF.

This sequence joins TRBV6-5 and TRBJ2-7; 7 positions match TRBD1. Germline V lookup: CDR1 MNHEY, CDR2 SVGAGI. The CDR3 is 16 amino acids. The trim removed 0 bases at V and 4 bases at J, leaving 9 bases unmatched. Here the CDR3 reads CASSYSVRRQGYEQYF. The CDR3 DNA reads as TGTGCCAGCAGTTACTCGGTCCGTAGACAGGGATACGAGCAGTACTTC.

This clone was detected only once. CDR3 sequence (DNA): TGTGCCAGTAGTATAGATCTTGGGGCAGGGGGCGCTTGGCAGCCCCAGCATTTT. Translated: CASSIDLGAGGAWQPQHF. This chain connects TRBV19 to TRBJ1-5, with 8 bases fitting TRBD1. The V gene end was trimmed by 0 bases and the J gene end by 7 bases; junction bases not matched to a gene: 14. The germline V gene encodes CDR1 LNHDA and CDR2 SQIVND (reference sequence). The CDR3 covers 18 residues.

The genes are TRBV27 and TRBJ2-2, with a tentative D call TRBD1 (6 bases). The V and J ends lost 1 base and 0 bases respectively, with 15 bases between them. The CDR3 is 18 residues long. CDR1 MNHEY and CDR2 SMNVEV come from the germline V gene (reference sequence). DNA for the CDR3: TGTGCCAGCAGTTTATTCTCCGACAGGTCATCGAACACCGGGGAGCTGTTTTTT. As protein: CASSLFSDRSSNTGELFF.

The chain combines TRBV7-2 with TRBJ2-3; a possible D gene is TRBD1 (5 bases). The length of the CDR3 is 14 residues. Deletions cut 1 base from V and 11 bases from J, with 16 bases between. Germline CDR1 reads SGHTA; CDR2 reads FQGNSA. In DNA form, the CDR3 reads TGTGCCAGCAGCTTAGTCCCCGAAATAGGGGTGCAGTATTTT. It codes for CASSLVPEIGVQYF.

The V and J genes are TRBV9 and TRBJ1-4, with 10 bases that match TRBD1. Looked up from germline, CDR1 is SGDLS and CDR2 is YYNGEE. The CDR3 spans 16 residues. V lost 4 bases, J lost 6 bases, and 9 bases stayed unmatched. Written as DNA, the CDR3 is TGTGCCAGCAGCCCTACCCGGGGACAGGGGTATGAAAAACTGTTTTTT. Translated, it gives CASSPTRGQGYEKLFF.

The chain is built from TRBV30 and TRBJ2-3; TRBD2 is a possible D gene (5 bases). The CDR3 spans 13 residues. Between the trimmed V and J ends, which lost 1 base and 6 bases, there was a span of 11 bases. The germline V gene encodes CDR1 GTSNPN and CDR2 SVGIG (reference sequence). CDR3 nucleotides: TGTGCCTGGAGTGGGACTCGAGGTGATACGCAGTATTTT. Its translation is CAWSGTRGDTQYF.

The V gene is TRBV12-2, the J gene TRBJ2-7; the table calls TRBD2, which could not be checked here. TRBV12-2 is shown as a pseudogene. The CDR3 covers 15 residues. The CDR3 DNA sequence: TGTGCAAGTCGCCAGCTAGCGGGAGGTTTGAGCGAGCAGTACTTC. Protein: CASRQLAGGLSEQYF.

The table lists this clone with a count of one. As DNA, the CDR3 is TGTGCCAGCAGCTTAGTTGGAGGTCTAGCGGGTAACAATGAGCAGTTCTTC. It encodes CASSLVGGLAGNNEQFF. The genes are TRBV11-2 and TRBJ2-1; 8 bases align to TRBD2. Germline values: CDR1 SGHAT, CDR2 FQNNGV. The V and J ends lost 1 base and 5 bases, in that order; junction bases with no gene match: 10. The CDR3 extends over 17 amino acids.

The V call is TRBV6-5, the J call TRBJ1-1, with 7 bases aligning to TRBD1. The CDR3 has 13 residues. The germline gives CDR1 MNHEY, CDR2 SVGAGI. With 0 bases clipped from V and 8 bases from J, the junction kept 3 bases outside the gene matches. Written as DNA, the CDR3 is TGTGCCAGCAGTTACTCGGGACAGACAGAAGCTTTCTTT. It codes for CASSYSGQTEAFF.

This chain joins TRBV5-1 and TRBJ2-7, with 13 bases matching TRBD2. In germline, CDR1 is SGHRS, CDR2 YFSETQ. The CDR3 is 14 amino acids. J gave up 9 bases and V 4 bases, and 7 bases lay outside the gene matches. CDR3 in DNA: TGCGCCAGCAGCCCTGGGACTAGCGGGATGCGGCAGTACTTC. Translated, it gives CASSPGTSGMRQYF.

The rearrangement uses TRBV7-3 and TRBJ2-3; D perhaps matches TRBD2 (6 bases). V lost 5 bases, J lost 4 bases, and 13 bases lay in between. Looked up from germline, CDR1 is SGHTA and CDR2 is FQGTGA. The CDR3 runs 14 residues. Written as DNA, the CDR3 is TGTGCCAGCAGCCCATCTAGCGTAGCAGATACGCAGTATTTT. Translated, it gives CASSPSSVADTQYF.

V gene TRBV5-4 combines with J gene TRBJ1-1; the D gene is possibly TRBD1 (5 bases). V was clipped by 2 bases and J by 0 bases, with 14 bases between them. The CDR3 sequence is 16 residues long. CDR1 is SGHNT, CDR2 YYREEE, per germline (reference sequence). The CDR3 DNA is TGTGCCAGCAGCTTCGGGGGACTTAGCGTGAACACTGAAGCTTTCTTT. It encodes CASSFGGLSVNTEAFF. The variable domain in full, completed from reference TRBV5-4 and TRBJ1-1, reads ETGVTQSPTHLIKTRGQQVTLRCSSQSGHNTVSWYQQALGQGPQFIFQYYREEENGRGNFPPRFSGLQFPNYSSELNVNALELDDSALYLCASSFGGLSVNTEAFFGQGTRLTVV.